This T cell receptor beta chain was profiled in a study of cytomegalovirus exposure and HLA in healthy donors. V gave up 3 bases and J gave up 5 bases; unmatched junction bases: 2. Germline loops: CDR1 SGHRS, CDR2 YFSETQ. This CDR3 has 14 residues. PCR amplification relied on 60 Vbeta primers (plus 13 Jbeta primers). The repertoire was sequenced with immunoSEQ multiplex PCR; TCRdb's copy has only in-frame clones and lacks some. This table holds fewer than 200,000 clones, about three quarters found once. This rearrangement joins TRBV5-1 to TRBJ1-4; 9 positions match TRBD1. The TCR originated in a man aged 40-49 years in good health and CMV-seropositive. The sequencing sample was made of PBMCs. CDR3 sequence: CASSSGQGNEKLFF. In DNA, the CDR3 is TGCGCCAGCAGCTCGGGACAGGGCAATGAAAAACTGTTTTTT.